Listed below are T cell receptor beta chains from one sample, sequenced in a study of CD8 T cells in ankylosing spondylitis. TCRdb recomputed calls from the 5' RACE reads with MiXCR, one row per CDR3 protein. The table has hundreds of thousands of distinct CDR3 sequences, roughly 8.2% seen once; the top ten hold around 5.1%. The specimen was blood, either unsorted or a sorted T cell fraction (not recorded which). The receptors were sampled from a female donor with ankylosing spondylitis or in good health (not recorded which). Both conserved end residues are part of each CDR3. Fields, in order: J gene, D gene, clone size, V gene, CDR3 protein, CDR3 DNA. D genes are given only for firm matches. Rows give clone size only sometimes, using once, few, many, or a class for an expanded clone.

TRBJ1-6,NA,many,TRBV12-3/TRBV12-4,CASSLSVTDHNSPLHF,TGTGCCAGCAGTTTGTCGGTGACAGATCATAATTCACCCCTCCACTTT
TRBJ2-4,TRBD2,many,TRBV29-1,CSVELAVPAKNIQYF,TGCAGCGTTGAACTAGCGGTTCCGGCCAAAAACATTCAGTACTTC
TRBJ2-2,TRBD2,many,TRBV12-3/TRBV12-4,CASKLLAGVSGELFF,TGTGCCAGCAAACTACTAGCGGGAGTTTCCGGGGAGCTGTTTTTT
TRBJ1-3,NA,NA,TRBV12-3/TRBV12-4,CASSSRAPSGNTIYF,TGTGCCAGCAGTTCCAGGGCCCCCTCTGGAAACACCATATATTTT
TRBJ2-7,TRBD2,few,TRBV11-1,CASSLQATAKSSGSWYEQYF,TGTGCCAGCAGCCTACAGGCCACAGCAAAATCTAGCGGGAGTTGGTACGAGCAGTACTTC
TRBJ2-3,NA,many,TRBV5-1,CASSFMARYSDTQYF,TGCGCCAGCAGCTTTATGGCTAGATATTCAGATACGCAGTATTTT
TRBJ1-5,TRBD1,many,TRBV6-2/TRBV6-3,CASSRNRDRDDYSNQPQHF,TGTGCCAGCAGTCGCAACCGGGACAGGGATGACTATAGCAATCAGCCCCAGCATTTT
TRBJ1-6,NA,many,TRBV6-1,CASSEKRKNSPLHF,TGTGCCAGCAGTGAAAAAAGGAAGAATTCACCCCTCCACTTT
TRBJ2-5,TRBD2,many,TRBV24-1,CATSDGALAGALTPETQYF,TGTGCCACCAGTGATGGGGCCCTAGCGGGGGCCCTTACCCCAGAGACCCAGTACTTC
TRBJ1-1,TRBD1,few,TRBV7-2,CASSLDSRGGSEAFF,TGTGCCAGCAGCTTAGACAGCAGGGGGGGATCTGAAGCTTTCTTT
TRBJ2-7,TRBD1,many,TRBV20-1,CSAGRTGLTYEQYF,TGCAGTGCTGGTAGGACAGGACTTACCTACGAGCAGTACTTC
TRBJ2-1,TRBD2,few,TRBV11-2,CASSLFRTSGRPSYNEQFF,TGTGCCAGCAGCTTATTCCGGACTAGCGGGAGGCCCTCCTACAATGAGCAGTTCTTC
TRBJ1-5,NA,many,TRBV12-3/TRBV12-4,CASSPTTGVSNQPQHF,TGTGCCAGCAGTCCGACTACAGGAGTTAGCAATCAGCCCCAGCATTTT
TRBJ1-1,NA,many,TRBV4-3,CASSQLGGTEAFF,TGCGCCAGCAGCCAGCTAGGGGGAACTGAAGCTTTCTTT
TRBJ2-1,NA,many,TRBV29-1,CSVVGENEQFF,TGCAGCGTTGTGGGGGAGAATGAGCAGTTCTTC
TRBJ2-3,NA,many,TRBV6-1,CARTAVGRTDTQYF,TGTGCCAGAACGGCAGTTGGGCGCACAGATACGCAGTATTTT
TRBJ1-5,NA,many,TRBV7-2,CASSEGQSNQPQHF,TGTGCCAGCAGCGAAGGACAGTCTAATCAGCCCCAGCATTTT
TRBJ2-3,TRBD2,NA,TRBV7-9,CASSPASGGDTDTQYF,TGTGCCAGCAGCCCCGCTAGCGGTGGGGACACAGATACGCAGTATTTT
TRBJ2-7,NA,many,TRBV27,CASSLARSYEQYF,TGTGCCAGCAGTTTGGCACGTTCCTACGAGCAGTACTTC
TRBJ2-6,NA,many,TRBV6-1,CASTLRAGANVLTF,TGTGCCAGCACTCTCCGAGCTGGGGCCAACGTCCTGACTTTC
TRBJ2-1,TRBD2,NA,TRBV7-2,CASSHLTSGPYNEQFF,TGTGCCAGCAGCCATCTTACTAGCGGGCCTTACAATGAGCAGTTCTTC
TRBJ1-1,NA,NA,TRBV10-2,CASSVRGTTEAFF,TGCGCCAGCAGTGTTAGGGGGACCACTGAAGCTTTCTTT
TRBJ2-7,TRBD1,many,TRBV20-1,CSARMGQDYEQYF,TGCAGTGCTAGAATGGGACAGGACTACGAGCAGTACTTC
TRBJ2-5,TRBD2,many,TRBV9,CASSVGPSGRETQYF,TGTGCCAGCAGCGTAGGTCCTAGCGGGCGCGAGACCCAGTACTTC
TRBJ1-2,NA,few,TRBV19,CASSSQVSNNYGYTF,TGTGCCAGTAGTTCCCAGGTATCCAATAACTATGGCTACACCTTC
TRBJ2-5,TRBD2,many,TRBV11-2,CASSLDLAVKETQYF,TGTGCCAGCAGCTTAGATCTAGCGGTAAAAGAGACCCAGTACTTC
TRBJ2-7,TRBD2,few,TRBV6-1,CASRLTGTSSYEQYF,TGTGCCAGCAGACTTACCGGGACTAGCAGCTACGAGCAGTACTTC
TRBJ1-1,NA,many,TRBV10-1,CASSPRRGDTEAFF,TGCGCCAGCAGTCCCCGGCGGGGGGACACTGAAGCTTTCTTT
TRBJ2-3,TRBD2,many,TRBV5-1,CASQLAGTTDTQYF,TGCGCCAGCCAACTAGCGGGGACCACAGATACGCAGTATTTT
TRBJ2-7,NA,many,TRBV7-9,CATSGEPIEYEQYF,TGTGCCACGTCAGGGGAGCCCATCGAATACGAGCAGTACTTC
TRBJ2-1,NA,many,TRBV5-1,CASRSGRSGDDNEQFF,TGCGCCAGCAGGTCAGGAAGGTCGGGTGACGACAATGAGCAGTTCTTC
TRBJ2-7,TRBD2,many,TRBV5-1,CASSAERDLNEQYF,TGCGCCAGCAGCGCCGAGCGGGATCTCAACGAGCAGTACTTC
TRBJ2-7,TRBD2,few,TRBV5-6,CASSPTGTSGYEQYF,TGTGCCAGCAGCCCTACCGGGACTAGCGGCTACGAGCAGTACTTC
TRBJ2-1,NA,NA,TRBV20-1,CSARDAFMGLSEQFF,TGCAGTGCTAGAGATGCGTTTATGGGGCTAAGTGAGCAGTTCTTC
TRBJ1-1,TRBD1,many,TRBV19,CASYGTGGTEAFF,TGTGCCAGTTATGGGACAGGGGGCACTGAAGCTTTCTTT
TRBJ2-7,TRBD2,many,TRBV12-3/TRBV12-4,CASSTNSGRAAYEQYF,TGTGCCAGCAGTACTAATAGCGGGAGGGCCGCCTACGAGCAGTACTTC
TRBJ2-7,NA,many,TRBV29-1,CSVGRGSYEQYF,TGCAGCGTTGGGCGGGGCTCCTACGAGCAGTACTTC
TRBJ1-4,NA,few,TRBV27,CASSLGTESGEKLFF,TGTGCCAGCAGTTTAGGTACCGAGAGTGGTGAAAAACTGTTTTTT
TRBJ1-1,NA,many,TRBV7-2,CASSGRWGEAFF,TGTGCCAGCAGCGGAAGGTGGGGGGAGGCTTTCTTT
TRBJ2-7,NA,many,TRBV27,CASSLTRDNLSEQYF,TGTGCCAGCAGTTTAACGCGGGACAACCTCTCGGAGCAGTACTTC
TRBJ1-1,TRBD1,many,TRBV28,CAGGPRGPTEAFF,TGTGCCGGGGGGCCCAGGGGGCCCACTGAAGCTTTCTTT
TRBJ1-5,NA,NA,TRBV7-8,CANSLGPGLSQPQHF,TGTGCCAACAGCTTAGGCCCAGGGTTAAGCCAGCCCCAGCATTTT
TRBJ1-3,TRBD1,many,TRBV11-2,CASSHLRTGVGNTIYF,TGTGCCAGCAGCCATCTAAGGACAGGGGTTGGAAACACCATATATTTT
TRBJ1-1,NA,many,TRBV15,CATSRAAWGEAFF,TGTGCCACCAGCAGAGCCGCCTGGGGTGAAGCTTTCTTT
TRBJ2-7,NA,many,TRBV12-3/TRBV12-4,CASRLGGGSYEQYF,TGTGCCAGCAGGCTCGGAGGGGGATCCTACGAGCAGTACTTC
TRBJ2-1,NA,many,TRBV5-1,CASSLAHSYNEQFF,TGCGCCAGCAGCCTCGCCCACTCCTACAATGAGCAGTTCTTC
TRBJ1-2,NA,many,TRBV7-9,CASSPERDYGYTF,TGTGCCAGCAGCCCCGAGAGAGACTATGGCTACACCTTC
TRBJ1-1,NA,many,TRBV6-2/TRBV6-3,CASSYSNRVYTEAFF,TGTGCCAGCAGTTACTCGAACAGGGTTTACACTGAAGCTTTCTTT
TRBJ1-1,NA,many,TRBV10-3,CAIKSGRTEAFF,TGTGCCATCAAATCGGGGCGCACTGAAGCTTTCTTT